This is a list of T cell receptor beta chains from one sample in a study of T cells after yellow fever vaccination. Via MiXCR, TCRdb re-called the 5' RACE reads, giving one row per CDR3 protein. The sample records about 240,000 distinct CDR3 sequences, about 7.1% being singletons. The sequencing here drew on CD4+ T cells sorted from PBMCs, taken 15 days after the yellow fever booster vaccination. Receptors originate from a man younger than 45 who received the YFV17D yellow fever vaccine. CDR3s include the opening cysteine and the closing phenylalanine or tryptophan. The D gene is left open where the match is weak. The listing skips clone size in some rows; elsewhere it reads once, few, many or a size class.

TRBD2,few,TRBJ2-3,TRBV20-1,TGCAACACCATAGCGGGAGGGCCAGATACGCAGTATTTT,CNTIAGGPDTQYF
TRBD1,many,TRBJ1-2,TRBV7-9,TGTGCCAGCAGCCTCCGGGACAGGGGGAACTATGGCTACACCTTC,CASSLRDRGNYGYTF
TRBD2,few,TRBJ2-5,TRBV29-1,TGCAGCGTTGAAATTTCCAGAGATCGCGGGGGGGTAGAGACCCAGTACTTC,CSVEISRDRGGVETQYF
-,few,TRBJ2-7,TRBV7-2,TGTGCCAGCAGCTCGAATGGGCCCGAGCCGAGGGGGGAGCAGTACTTC,CASSSNGPEPRGEQYF
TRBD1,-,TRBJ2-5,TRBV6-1,TGTGCCAGCAGTGAAATGGCAGGGGGAGAGACCCAGTACTTC,CASSEMAGGETQYF
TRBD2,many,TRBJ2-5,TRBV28,TGTGCCAGCAGTCTACTAGCGGGAGGGCCAGAGACCCAGTACTTC,CASSLLAGGPETQYF
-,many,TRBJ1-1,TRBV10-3,TGTGCCATCAGTGCAACCGACAGTGATGAAGCTTTCTTT,CAISATDSDEAFF
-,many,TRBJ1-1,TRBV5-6,TGTGCCAGCAGCTTGTCCTGGAGCACTGAAGCTTTCTTT,CASSLSWSTEAFF
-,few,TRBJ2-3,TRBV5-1,TGCGCCAGCAGCTTGGAGGGGGGCTCCAGCACAGATACGCAGTATTTT,CASSLEGGSSTDTQYF
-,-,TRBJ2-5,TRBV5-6,TGTGCCAGCAGCTTGGGTTGGGGCGCGGGTCGAGAGACCCAGTACTTC,CASSLGWGAGRETQYF
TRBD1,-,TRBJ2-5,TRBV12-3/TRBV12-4,TGTGCCAGCAGTCTTTCAGGGGGCGCGGGGGAGACCCAGTACTTC,CASSLSGGAGETQYF
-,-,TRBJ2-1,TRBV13,TGTGCCAGCAGCTTGGCCGGGGCAGGGACCAAGGCCACAATATACAATGAGCAGTTCTTC,CASSLAGAGTKATIYNEQFF
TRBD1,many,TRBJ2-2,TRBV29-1,TGCAGCGGTGGGACAGCACGAGGCACCGGGGAGCTGTTTTTT,CSGGTARGTGELFF
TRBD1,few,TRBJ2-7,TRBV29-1,TGCAGCGCAGCTCGTGGGACAGGGGCCCTGGGCGAGCAGTACTTC,CSAARGTGALGEQYF
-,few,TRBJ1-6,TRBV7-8,TGTGCCAGCAGCTTAGTTAGGGGGGCCCTCGGGGGTAATTCACCCCTCCACTTT,CASSLVRGALGGNSPLHF
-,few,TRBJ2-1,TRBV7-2,TGTGCCAGCAGCCTGGGACGCCTATATTTTTACAATGAGCAGTTCTTC,CASSLGRLYFYNEQFF
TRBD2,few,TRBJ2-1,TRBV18,TGTGCCAGCTCACCTTTAGCGGGAGGCAATGAGCAGTTCTTC,CASSPLAGGNEQFF
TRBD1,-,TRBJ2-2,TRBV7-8,TGTGCCAGCAGCTTGGACAGGGGGTCGGTAAACATCGGGGAGCTGTTTTTT,CASSLDRGSVNIGELFF
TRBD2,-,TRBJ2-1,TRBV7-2,TGTGCCAGCAGAGGCGGGAGCTCCTACAATGAGCAGTTCTTC,CASRGGSSYNEQFF
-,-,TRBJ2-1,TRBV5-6,TGTGCCAGCAGCCCGCGCGGCGGTGAGCAGTTCTTC,CASSPRGGEQFF
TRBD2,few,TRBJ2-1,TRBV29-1,TGCAGCGTTGAAATAGCGGGCGCCAGCTCCTACAATGAGCAGTTCTTC,CSVEIAGASSYNEQFF
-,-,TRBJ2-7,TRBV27,TGTGCCAGCAGTTTGAAGGGGTTGGCCTACGAGCAGTACTTC,CASSLKGLAYEQYF
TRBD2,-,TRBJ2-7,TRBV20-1,TGCAGTGCTAGATCCCAGGGAGGGTGGGAGCAGTACTTC,CSARSQGGWEQYF
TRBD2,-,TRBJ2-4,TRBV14,TGTGCCAGCAGCCAAGACTTGGGCGGGAGGGCCTATAACATTCAGTACTTC,CASSQDLGGRAYNIQYF
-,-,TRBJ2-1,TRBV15,TGTGCCACCAGGCCGGGCGGCTCCCGACTTGGTGGTGAGCAGTTCTTC,CATRPGGSRLGGEQFF
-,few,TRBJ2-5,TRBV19,TGTGCCAGTATGTACCAAGAGACCCAGTACTTC,CASMYQETQYF
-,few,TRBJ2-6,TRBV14,TGTGCCAGCAGCCTCGAACCGACGGCCAACGTCCTGACTTTC,CASSLEPTANVLTF
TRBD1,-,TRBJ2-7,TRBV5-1,TGCGCCAGCAGCCGGAGACGGGACAGGGGGCCCTACGAGCAGTACTTC,CASSRRRDRGPYEQYF
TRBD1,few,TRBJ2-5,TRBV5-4,TGTGCCAGCAGCTTTGGGACAGGGGAAGAGACCCAGTACTTC,CASSFGTGEETQYF
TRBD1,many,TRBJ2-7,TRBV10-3,TGTGCCATCAGTGAGGGAAGACAGGGAATCGACGAGCAGTACTTC,CAISEGRQGIDEQYF
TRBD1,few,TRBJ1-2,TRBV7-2,TGTGCCAGCAGCTTAGAGAGGACAGGGCGCTATGGCTACACCTTC,CASSLERTGRYGYTF
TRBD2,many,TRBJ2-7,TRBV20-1,TGCAGTGCTAAACTAGCGGGAGTTCACTCGTACGAGCAGTACTTC,CSAKLAGVHSYEQYF
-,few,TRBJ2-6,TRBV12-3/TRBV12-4,TGTGCCAGCAGTACGCGAACGATAAGCTCTGGGGCCAACGTCCTGACTTTC,CASSTRTISSGANVLTF
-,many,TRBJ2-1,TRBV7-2,TGTGCCAGCAGCTTAGCGGGTAGCCTGGGGCACAATGAGCAGTTCTTC,CASSLAGSLGHNEQFF
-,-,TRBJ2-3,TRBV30,TGTGCCTGGAGTGTGTTGGGAGTGGGAGATACGCAGTATTTT,CAWSVLGVGDTQYF
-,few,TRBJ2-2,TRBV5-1,TGCGCCAGCACCTTGGGTGGACAGAACACCGGGGAGCTGTTTTTT,CASTLGGQNTGELFF
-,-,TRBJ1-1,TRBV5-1,TGCGCCAGCAGCTTGGTTTGGTCGGGCACTGAAGCTTTCTTT,CASSLVWSGTEAFF
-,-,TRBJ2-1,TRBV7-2,TGTGCCAGCAGCTTAGTGACCGGGAGTGGTAATGAGCAGTTCTTC,CASSLVTGSGNEQFF
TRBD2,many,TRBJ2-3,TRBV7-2,TGTGCCAGCAGCTTAGCCCGGGGAGGGGTCGAAGCCCTAATGGGTACGCAGTATTTT,CASSLARGGVEALMGTQYF
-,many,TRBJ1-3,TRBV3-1,TGTGCCAGCAGCCAAGGATCCGGAAGCTCTGGAAACACCATATATTTT,CASSQGSGSSGNTIYF
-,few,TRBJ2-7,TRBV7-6,TGTGCCAGCAGTGTGGATAGGGTCCGCTACGAGCAGTACTTC,CASSVDRVRYEQYF
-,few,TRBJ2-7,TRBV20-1,TGCAGTGCTAGTCGGGCCCTCGAGCAGTACTTC,CSASRALEQYF
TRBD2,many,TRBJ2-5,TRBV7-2,TGTGCCAGCAGCCGGGGACTAGCGGTTGAGACCCAGTACTTC,CASSRGLAVETQYF
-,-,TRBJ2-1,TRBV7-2,TGTGCCAGCAGCCCTCGGGACCCTGGGGTCCGAAGGTATGAGCAGTTCTTC,CASSPRDPGVRRYEQFF
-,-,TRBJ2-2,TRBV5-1,TGCGCCGGCAACTACCAGGGGTCGGCGAACACCGGGGAGCTGTTTTTT,CAGNYQGSANTGELFF
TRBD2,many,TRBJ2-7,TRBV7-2,TGTGCCAGCAGCTTAGCCACTAGCGGGAGGGTCACCTACGAGCAGTACTTC,CASSLATSGRVTYEQYF
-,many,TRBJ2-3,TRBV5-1,TGCGCCAGCAGCTTACCCCTGACAGCGCGAGATACGCAGTATTTT,CASSLPLTARDTQYF
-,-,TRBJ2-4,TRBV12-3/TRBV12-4,TGTGCCAGCAGTTTGAGTGTGGGGTTGGACATTCAGTACTTC,CASSLSVGLDIQYF
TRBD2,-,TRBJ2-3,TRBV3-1,TGTGCCAGCAGCCCGACTAGCGGGAGCACAGATACGCAGTATTTT,CASSPTSGSTDTQYF
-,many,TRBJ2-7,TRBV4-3,TGCGCCAGCAGCCAAGCCCTAGGGGGGACCGAGCAGTACTTC,CASSQALGGTEQYF
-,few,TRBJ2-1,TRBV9,TGTGCCAGCAGCGTAGCCCACAATGAGCAGTTCTTC,CASSVAHNEQFF
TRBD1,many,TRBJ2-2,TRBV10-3,TGTGCCATCAGAGACCAGGGGGTCCGGAACACCGGGGAGCTGTTTTTT,CAIRDQGVRNTGELFF
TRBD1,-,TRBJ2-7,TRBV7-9,TGTGCCAGCAGCTTTCGGACAGGGGTTGCCTACGAGCAGTACTTC,CASSFRTGVAYEQYF
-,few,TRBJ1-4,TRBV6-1,TGTGCCAGCGCGGGGGACCGGCAAGAAAAACTGTTTTTT,CASAGDRQEKLFF
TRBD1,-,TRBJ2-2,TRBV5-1,TGCGCCAGCAGCTCCGGACAGGGGGCCGGGGAGCTGTTTTTT,CASSSGQGAGELFF
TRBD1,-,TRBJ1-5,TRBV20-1,TGCAGTGCTGGGACAGACCTCAATCAGCCCCAGCATTTT,CSAGTDLNQPQHF
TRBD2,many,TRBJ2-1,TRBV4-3,TGCGCCAGCAGCCAATTTACTAGCGGGACCTACAATGAGCAGTTCTTC,CASSQFTSGTYNEQFF